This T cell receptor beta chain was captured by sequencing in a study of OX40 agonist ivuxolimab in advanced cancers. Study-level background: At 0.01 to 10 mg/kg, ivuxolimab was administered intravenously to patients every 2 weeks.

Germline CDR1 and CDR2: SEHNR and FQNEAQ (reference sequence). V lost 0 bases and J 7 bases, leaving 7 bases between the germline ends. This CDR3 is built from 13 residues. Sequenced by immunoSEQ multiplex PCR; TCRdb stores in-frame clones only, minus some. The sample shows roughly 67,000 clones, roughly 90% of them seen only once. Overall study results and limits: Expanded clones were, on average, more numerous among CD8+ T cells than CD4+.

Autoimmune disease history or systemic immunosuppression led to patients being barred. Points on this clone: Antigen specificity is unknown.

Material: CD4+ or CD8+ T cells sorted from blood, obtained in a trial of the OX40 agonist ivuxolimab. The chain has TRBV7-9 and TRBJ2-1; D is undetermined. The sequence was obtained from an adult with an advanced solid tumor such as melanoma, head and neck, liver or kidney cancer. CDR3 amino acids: CASSLALGNEQFF. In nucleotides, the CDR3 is TGTGCCAGCAGCTTAGCGTTAGGTAATGAGCAGTTCTTC.